These T cell receptor beta chains were read from a single sample in a study of cytomegalovirus exposure and HLA in healthy donors. Data came from immunoSEQ multiplex PCR; TCRdb stores just in-frame clones and leaves some out. Of over 110,000 clones listed, under 90% are singletons. Sample: PBMCs. These receptors were taken from a male donor in good health and CMV-seronegative. Both conserved end residues are part of each CDR3. A D gene is named only where the DNA matches it firmly. Where a row states a size, it is once, few, many or the class of an expanded clone; other rows omit it.

v_gene	d_gene	abundance	j_gene	CDR3aa	CDR3nt
TRBV7-9	-	few	TRBJ1-3	CASSHQTGGAGNTIYF	TGTGCCAGCAGCCATCAGACGGGGGGGGCTGGAAACACCATATATTTT
TRBV15	-	-	TRBJ1-1	CATSSLQGLAEAFF	TGTGCCACCAGCAGTCTACAGGGCCTGGCTGAAGCTTTCTTT
TRBV6-7	TRBD1	once	TRBJ2-1	CASTHWDRGDEQFF	TGTGCCAGCACCCACTGGGACAGGGGCGATGAGCAGTTCTTC
TRBV7-2	TRBD1	once	TRBJ2-7	CASSLAGTGREQYF	TGTGCCAGCAGCCTCGCCGGGACAGGGCGGGAGCAGTACTTC
TRBV30	-	-	TRBJ2-7	CAWSVFGSSYEQYF	TGTGCCTGGAGTGTATTCGGGAGTTCCTACGAGCAGTACTTC
TRBV7-6	TRBD2	few	TRBJ2-3	CASSLTPGTTADTQYF	TGTGCCAGCAGCTTAACTCCCGGGACTACTGCAGATACGCAGTATTTT
TRBV5-4	-	few	TRBJ1-1	CASSKDTVEAFF	TGTGCCAGCAGCAAGGACACGGTTGAAGCTTTCTTT
TRBV30	TRBD2	once	TRBJ2-1	CAFALAGVAEFF	TGTGCCTTTGCTTTAGCGGGAGTGGCGGAGTTCTTC
TRBV14	-	-	TRBJ1-4	CASRMEGQEKLFF	TGTGCCAGCCGCATGGAGGGGCAGGAGAAACTGTTTTTT
TRBV29-1	-	-	TRBJ1-1	CSVEGLQMNTEAFF	TGCAGCGTTGAAGGGTTACAGATGAACACTGAAGCTTTCTTT
TRBV19	TRBD2	-	TRBJ2-1	CASRGTSGSSYNEQFF	TGTGCCAGTAGGGGGACTAGCGGGAGCTCCTACAATGAGCAGTTCTTC
TRBV7-2	TRBD2	-	TRBJ2-3	CASSLRPGLGVTDTQYF	TGTGCCAGCAGCTTGAGACCGGGACTAGGGGTCACAGATACGCAGTATTTT
TRBV7-9	TRBD1	-	TRBJ1-1	CASSLGQVNTEAFF	TGTGCCAGCAGCTTGGGACAGGTGAACACTGAAGCTTTCTTT
TRBV5-8	TRBD1	-	TRBJ2-7	CASSLGGGSYEQYF	TGTGCCAGCAGCTTAGGGGGCGGTTCCTACGAGCAGTACTTC
TRBV29-1	-	-	TRBJ2-5	CSVVPGMETQYF	TGCAGCGTTGTTCCGGGGATGGAGACCCAGTACTTC
TRBV14	TRBD1	-	TRBJ1-2	CASSQVQGRRGYTF	TGTGCCAGCAGCCAAGTACAGGGGAGGCGAGGCTACACCTTC
TRBV4-1	-	-	TRBJ2-7	CASSHIYSYEQYF	TGCGCCAGCAGCCATATCTACTCCTACGAGCAGTACTTC
TRBV7-2	-	-	TRBJ1-5	CASSLVGGGNQPQHF	TGTGCCAGCAGCTTAGTAGGAGGGGGCAATCAGCCCCAGCATTTT
TRBV6-5	TRBD1	-	TRBJ1-5	CASSPDRGPQPQHF	TGTGCCAGCAGTCCGGACAGGGGGCCTCAGCCCCAGCATTTT
TRBV19	TRBD1	few	TRBJ1-1	CASRRTGGGTEAFF	TGTGCCAGTAGAAGGACAGGGGGCGGCACTGAAGCTTTCTTT
TRBV6-5	-	-	TRBJ1-2	CASSYYRAVDNDGYTF	TGTGCCAGCAGTTACTATCGGGCGGTGGACAACGATGGCTACACCTTC
TRBV27	TRBD1	few	TRBJ1-1	CASSFSGTGWTEAFF	TGTGCCAGCAGTTTTAGCGGGACAGGGTGGACTGAAGCTTTCTTT
TRBV4-3	-	once	TRBJ1-2	CASSQDTQAFNYGYTF	TGCGCCAGCAGCCAAGATACCCAGGCGTTTAACTATGGCTACACCTTC
TRBV6-5	TRBD2	-	TRBJ2-7	CASSSGLAGREQYF	TGTGCCAGCAGCTCGGGACTAGCGGGACGCGAGCAGTACTTC
TRBV23-1	-	-	TRBJ1-5	CASSQDFLPGNQPQHF	TGCGCCAGCAGTCAAGACTTCCTCCCCGGAAATCAGCCCCAGCATTTT
TRBV6-4	-	-	TRBJ2-2	CASSDGPTGELFF	TGTGCCAGCAGTGACGGGCCCACCGGGGAGCTGTTTTTT
TRBV4-3	TRBD1	once	TRBJ2-7	CASSQEVGTGGYEQYF	TGCGCCAGCAGCCAAGAGGTAGGGACAGGGGGATACGAGCAGTACTTC
TRBV28	-	-	TRBJ1-5	CASRPGYSNQPQHF	TGTGCCAGCAGACCAGGGTATAGCAATCAGCCCCAGCATTTT
TRBV7-2	TRBD1	-	TRBJ2-6	CASSVGQAGANVLTF	TGTGCCAGCAGCGTTGGACAGGCTGGGGCCAACGTCCTGACTTTC
TRBV5-6	-	few	TRBJ2-4	CASSLAAGGGKNIQYF	TGTGCCAGCAGCTTGGCCGCAGGAGGAGGTAAAAACATTCAGTACTTC
TRBV28	-	-	TRBJ2-7	CASSLGHGISEYF	TGTGCCAGCAGTTTGGGTCACGGGATCAGCGAGTACTTC
TRBV5-1	-	-	TRBJ2-7	CASSSRGFSYEQYF	TGCGCCAGCAGCTCCCGGGGATTCTCCTACGAGCAGTACTTC
TRBV29-1	-	-	TRBJ1-1	CSVESPNTEAFF	TGCAGCGTTGAATCTCCGAACACTGAAGCTTTCTTT
TRBV6-5	TRBD2	-	TRBJ2-1	CASSYKAGGDNEQFF	TGTGCCAGCAGTTACAAGGCGGGAGGGGATAATGAGCAGTTCTTC
TRBV7-6	-	-	TRBJ2-1	CASSSIAEVTYNEQFF	TGTGCCAGCAGCTCAATAGCGGAGGTCACCTACAATGAGCAGTTCTTC
TRBV6-5	-	-	TRBJ2-5	CASSYSPVVTQETQYF	TGTGCCAGCAGTTACTCCCCCGTGGTAACTCAAGAGACCCAGTACTTC
TRBV7-9	-	-	TRBJ1-4	CASSLVEGSPNEKLFF	TGTGCCAGCAGCTTAGTGGAGGGTTCGCCTAATGAAAAACTGTTTTTT
TRBV6-6	TRBD1	once	TRBJ2-1	CASSRLRGQGRDEQFF	TGTGCCAGCAGTAGACTCCGGGGACAGGGGAGAGATGAGCAGTTCTTC
TRBV5-4	TRBD1	-	TRBJ2-7	CASSHPGTGEGEQYF	TGTGCCAGCAGCCACCCCGGGACAGGGGAGGGCGAGCAGTACTTC
TRBV13	TRBD2	once	TRBJ2-1	CASSRGRRTYNEQFF	TGTGCCAGCAGCCGCGGGAGGCGCACCTACAATGAGCAGTTCTTC
TRBV11-2	TRBD2	-	TRBJ2-7	CASSLVTSGPYYEQYF	TGTGCCAGCAGCTTAGTGACTAGCGGGCCATACTACGAGCAGTACTTC
TRBV2	-	-	TRBJ1-4	CASSETESGGKLFF	TGTGCCAGCAGTGAGACGGAAAGCGGCGGAAAACTGTTTTTT
TRBV6-4	TRBD2	-	TRBJ2-3	CASSVKREADTQYF	TGTGCCAGCAGTGTAAAGCGGGAGGCAGATACGCAGTATTTT
TRBV29-1	TRBD1	-	TRBJ1-3	CSVQGQARNGNTIYF	TGCAGCGTTCAGGGACAGGCGCGCAACGGAAACACCATATATTTT
TRBV9	TRBD2	-	TRBJ2-5	CASSVGGGTETQYF	TGTGCCAGCAGCGTAGGGGGGGGAACGGAGACCCAGTACTTC
TRBV9	-	once	TRBJ2-7	CASSPSFGAIEQYF	TGTGCCAGCAGCCCAAGTTTTGGGGCAATCGAGCAGTACTTC
TRBV6-6	TRBD2	-	TRBJ2-5	CASRDPGLAGSTQYF	TGTGCCAGCAGGGATCCGGGACTAGCGGGATCGACCCAGTACTTC